The entry below gives a single T cell receptor (beta chain) sequence along with its context. What it binds is unknown. These data come from a study of cytomegalovirus exposure and HLA in healthy donors. Study-wide results and limits: Analysis performed later found approximately 17,000 TCR beta sequences associated with HLA alleles at 0.05 false discovery rate. A later look showed TCR association rates differing by HLA locus, highest for DRB1 and lowest for HLA-C. TCR beta chains associated with HLA were, in a later analysis, more clonally expanded than equally common others.

The PCR ran on 60 Vbeta and 13 Jbeta primers. Per the authors' pipeline: An analysis that came later counted 80 million or so unique TCR beta chains, some 11 million shared. Sequencing used immunoSEQ multiplex PCR; TCRdb keeps in-frame clones, though not all of them. That table gives V, J and clone size, and the DNA gave D and trimming. The table records about 170,000 clones, roughly 80% of them present only once. The sequence was collected from a male donor in good health and CMV-seronegative. Sequenced material: PBMCs.

CDR3 region: CASRKGDSDSPLHF. CDR3 DNA: TGTGCCAGCAGAAAAGGGGACAGCGATTCACCCCTCCACTTT. This chain uses TRBV28 with TRBJ1-6, with 7 nucleotides matching TRBD1. This CDR3 is built from 14 residues. Losses at the gene ends were 6 bases for V and 8 bases for J; bases not matched to a gene: 7. Germline V CDR1 and CDR2: MDHEN, SYDVKM. The full variable domain, rest sourced from reference TRBV28 and TRBJ1-6, is DVKVTQSSRYLVKRTGEKVFLECVQDMDHENMFWYRQDPGLGLRLIYFSYDVKMKEKGDIPEGYSVSREKKERFSLILESASTNQTSMYLCASRKGDSDSPLHFGNGTRLTVT.